The 4 T cell receptor beta chains below all came from one sample that was sequenced in a study of cytomegalovirus exposure and HLA in healthy donors. PCR employed 60 Vbeta and 13 Jbeta primers. Here immunoSEQ multiplex PCR was the method, and the copy in TCRdb shows in-frame clones only, minus some. The table lists about 160,000 clones, 77% of them singletons. What was sequenced was PBMCs. Receptor source: a man under 40 in good health and CMV-seropositive.

V usage is TRBV5-1 and J usage is TRBJ2-2, with D possibly matching TRBD1 (6 bases). In germline, CDR1 is SGHRS, CDR2 YFSETQ. Trimming took off 9 bases at V and 5 bases at J, with 20 bases between the two ends. The CDR3 has 15 residues. In nucleotides, the CDR3 is TGCGCCACATCACACAGGGACCTTAGGACCGGGGAGCTGTTTTTT. As protein: CATSHRDLRTGELFF. Full variable domain (remainder filled in from reference TRBV5-1 and TRBJ2-2): KAGVTQTPRYLIKTRGQQVTLSCSPISGHRSVSWYQQTPGQGLQFLFEYFSETQRNKGNFPGRFSGRQFSNSRSEMNVSTLELGDSALYLCATSHRDLRTGELFFGEGSRLTVL.

V is TRBV7-3 and J is TRBJ2-2, with a possible D match to TRBD2 (5 bases). Trimming stripped 6 bases from V and 7 bases from J, with 12 bases between. Germline V CDR1 and CDR2: SGHTA, FQGTGA. CDR3 length equals 13 residues. DNA of the CDR3: TGTGCCAGCAGTTACGGGGAAAGCGGGGAGCTGTTTTTT. Translation gives CASSYGESGELFF.

CDR3 sequence reads: CASSPTGILNTGELFF. CDR3 nucleotide sequence: TGTGCCAGCAGCCCGACAGGGATCCTCAACACCGGGGAGCTGTTTTTT. The chain links TRBV7-9 to TRBJ2-2; TRBD1 matches 7 bases. J was trimmed by 2 bases and V by 5 bases; bases with no gene match: 8. The germline gives CDR1 SEHNR, CDR2 FQNEAQ (reference sequence). The CDR3 is 16 residues long. Complete variable domain (other parts from reference TRBV7-9 and TRBJ2-2): DTGVSQNPRHKITKRGQNVTFRCDPISEHNRLYWYRQTLGQGPEFLTYFQNEAQLEKSRLLSDRFSAERPKGSFSTLEIQRTEQGDSAMYLCASSPTGILNTGELFFGEGSRLTVL.

The rearrangement links TRBV5-1 to TRBJ2-5; tentative D call: TRBD1 (6 bases). Per germline, CDR1 SGHRS and CDR2 YFSETQ. Trimming pared 4 bases from V and 3 bases from J, leaving 10 bases between. There are 13 residues in the CDR3. The CDR3 region has the DNA TGCGCCAGCAGCCCCGGGACAAAAGAGACCCAGTACTTC. Translated, it gives CASSPGTKETQYF.